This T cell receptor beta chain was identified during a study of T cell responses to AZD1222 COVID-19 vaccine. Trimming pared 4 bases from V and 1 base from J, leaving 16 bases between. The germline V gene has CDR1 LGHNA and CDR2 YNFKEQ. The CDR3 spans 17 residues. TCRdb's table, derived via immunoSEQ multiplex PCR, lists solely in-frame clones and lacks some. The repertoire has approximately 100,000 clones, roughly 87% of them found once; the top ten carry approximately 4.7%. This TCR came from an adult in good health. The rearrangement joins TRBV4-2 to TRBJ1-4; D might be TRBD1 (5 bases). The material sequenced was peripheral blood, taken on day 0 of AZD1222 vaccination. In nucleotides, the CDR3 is TGTGCCAGCAGCCTTCGGACACAAACGGAAACTAATGAAAAACTGTTTTTT. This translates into CASSLRTQTETNEKLFF.